One and the same sample provided the 3 T cell receptor beta chains below, sequenced in a study of blood T cells in healthy people across ages. The authors ran a second PCR of about 7 to 11 cycles using a sample-barcoded 5' primer and a J-beta primer mix. One entry per CDR3 protein results from TCRdb running MiXCR on the 5' RACE reads. The sample carries around 690,000 distinct CDR3 sequences, 58% recorded once. The sequenced material came from blood. Source of these receptors: a man aged 60 to 69 in good health.

The chain is built from TRBV4-1 and TRBJ2-2; TRBD1 matches 7 bases. This CDR3 comprises 14 residues. CDR1 and CDR2 (germline): MGHRA, YSYEKL. With V trimmed by 0 bases and J by 7 bases, 2 bases remained unmatched. The CDR3 reads CASSQEPGGGELFF. The CDR3 DNA is TGCGCCAGCAGCCAAGAGCCAGGGGGCGGGGAGCTGTTTTTT.

V is TRBV20-1 and J is TRBJ2-3; D gene ambiguous. The CDR3 totals 14 residues. Germline-derived CDR1 and CDR2 are DFQATT and SNEGSKA (reference sequence). The V and J ends lost 7 bases and 6 bases respectively, with 20 bases between them. The CDR3 here is CSEKETNGPDTQYF. The CDR3 DNA follows: TGCAGTGAAAAGGAGACGAACGGTCCGGATACGCAGTATTTT.

This clonotype has just a few counts. The CDR3 bases are TGTGCCACCAGGGACAGGGTCAACACTGAAGCTTTCTTT. This gives the protein CATRDRVNTEAFF. The chain carries TRBV10-3 and TRBJ1-1; 9 bases map to TRBD1. Germline V gene sequence: CDR1 ENHRY, CDR2 SYGVKD. J gave up 2 bases and V 10 bases, and 5 bases lay outside the gene matches. The length of the CDR3 is 13 residues.